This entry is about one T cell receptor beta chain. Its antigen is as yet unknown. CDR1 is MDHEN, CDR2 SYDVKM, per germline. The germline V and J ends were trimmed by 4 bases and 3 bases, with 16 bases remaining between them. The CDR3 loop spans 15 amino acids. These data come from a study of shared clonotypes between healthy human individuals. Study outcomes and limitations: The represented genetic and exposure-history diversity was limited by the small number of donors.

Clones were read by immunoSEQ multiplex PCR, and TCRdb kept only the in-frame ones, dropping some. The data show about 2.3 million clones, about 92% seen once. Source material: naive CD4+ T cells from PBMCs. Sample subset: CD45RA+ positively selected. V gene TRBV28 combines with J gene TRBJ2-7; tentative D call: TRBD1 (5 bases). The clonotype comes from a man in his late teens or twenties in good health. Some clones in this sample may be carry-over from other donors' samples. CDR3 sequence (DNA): TGTGCCAGCAGTTCCCTGACTGCAGGGTACTACGAGCAGTACTTC. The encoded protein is CASSSLTAGYYEQYF.